This T cell receptor (beta chain) was documented in a study of spatial heterogeneity in lung cancer. TCRdb recomputed calls from the 5' RACE reads with MiXCR, one row per CDR3 protein. Of over 850 distinct CDR3 sequences in the sample, roughly 9.8% were seen once. Study results and limitations: Expanded alpha and beta TCR counts within tumors tracked tumor mutation counts.

The time point denotes: sample taken at primary tumor resection. As concerns this clonotype: The antigen remains undetermined.

CDR3 length: 14 residues. From germline, CDR1 is ENHRY and CDR2 SYGVKD. V was trimmed by 4 bases and J by 5 bases, leaving 12 bases between them. This clonotype was obtained from a male donor with early-stage non-small cell lung cancer. The chain links TRBV10-3 to TRBJ2-1, with D tentatively TRBD2 (6 bases). This specimen was lung tumor tissue, taken at surgery. The CDR3 nucleotides are TGTGCCATCAGTGGTCGGGGGTCTGACAATGAGCAGTTCTTC. Amino acids: CAISGRGSDNEQFF.